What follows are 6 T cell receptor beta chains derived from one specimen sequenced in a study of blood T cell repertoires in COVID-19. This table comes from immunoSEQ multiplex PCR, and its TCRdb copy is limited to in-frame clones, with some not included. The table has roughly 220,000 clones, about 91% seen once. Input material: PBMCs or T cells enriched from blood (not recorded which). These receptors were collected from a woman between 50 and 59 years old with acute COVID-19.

Written as DNA, the CDR3 is TGTGCCAGCGAGGGGACATCCAACACTGAAGCTTTCTTT. Protein sequence: CASEGTSNTEAFF. The gene calls are TRBV2 and TRBJ1-1; D perhaps matches TRBD1 (6 bases). The V and J ends lost 8 bases and 2 bases respectively, with 12 bases between them. This CDR3 is built from 13 residues. Germline CDR1 SNHLY, CDR2 FYNNEI.

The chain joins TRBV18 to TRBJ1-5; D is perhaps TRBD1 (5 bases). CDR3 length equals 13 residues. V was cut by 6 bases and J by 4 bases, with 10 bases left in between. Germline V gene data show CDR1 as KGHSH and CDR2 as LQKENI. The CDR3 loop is CASSPDRNQPQHF. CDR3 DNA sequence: TGTGCCAGCTCCCCCGACAGAAATCAGCCCCAGCATTTT.

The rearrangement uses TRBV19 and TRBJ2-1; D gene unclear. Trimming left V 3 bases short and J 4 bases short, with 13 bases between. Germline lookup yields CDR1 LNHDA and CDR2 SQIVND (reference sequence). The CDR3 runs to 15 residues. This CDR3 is CASSISLSAYNEQFF. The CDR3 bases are TGTGCCAGTAGTATTTCCCTGTCCGCGTACAATGAGCAGTTCTTC.

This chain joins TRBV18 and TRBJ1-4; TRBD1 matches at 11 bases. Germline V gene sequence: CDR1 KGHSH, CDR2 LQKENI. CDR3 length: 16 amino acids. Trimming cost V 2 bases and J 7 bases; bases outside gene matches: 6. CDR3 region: CASSPRTGGLGEKLFF. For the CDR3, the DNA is TGTGCCAGCTCACCAAGGACAGGGGGCTTAGGTGAAAAACTGTTTTTT.

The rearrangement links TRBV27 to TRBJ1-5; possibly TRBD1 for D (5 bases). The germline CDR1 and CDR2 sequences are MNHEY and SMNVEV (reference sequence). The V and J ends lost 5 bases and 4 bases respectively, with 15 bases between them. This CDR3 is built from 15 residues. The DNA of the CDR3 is TGTGCCAGCAGTCACGGGGGGTCGGGGAATCAGCCCCAGCATTTT. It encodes CASSHGGSGNQPQHF.

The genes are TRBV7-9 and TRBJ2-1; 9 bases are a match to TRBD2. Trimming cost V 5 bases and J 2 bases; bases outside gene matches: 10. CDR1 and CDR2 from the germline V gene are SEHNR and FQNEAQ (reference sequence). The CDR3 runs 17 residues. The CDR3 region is CASSDTGTSITYNEQFF. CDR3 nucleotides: TGTGCCAGCAGCGACACCGGGACTAGCATCACCTACAATGAGCAGTTCTTC.